This T cell receptor (beta chain) was observed in a study of identical twins. This CDR3 has 13 amino acids. Trimming took 5 bases from V and 5 from J, leaving 13 bases between them. Per germline, CDR1 SGHNT and CDR2 YENEEA. TCRdb redid the calling of the 5' RACE reads with MiXCR, one entry per CDR3 protein. The data contain roughly 1.6 million distinct CDR3 sequences, less than 35% of them seen just once; the ten biggest clones take up roughly 0.3%. This sequence was found in a newborn girl in good health. Sequenced: cord blood. V gene TRBV11-3 combines with J gene TRBJ2-7, with D possibly called TRBD1 or TRBD2 (5 bases each). DNA of the CDR3: TGTGCCAGCAGCACATCACGGGGCCACGAGCAGTACTTC. Translated, it gives CASSTSRGHEQYF.